The TCR beta chain under discussion was sequenced for a study of memory CD4+ T cells and cytomegalovirus serostatus. Study findings and constraints: Suggested: most of the CMV-linked TCR signature lies in CD4+ memory cells.

Original handling: Out-of-frame sequences were removed, leaving some 2 million distinct TCRbeta sequences. Some clones are missing from TCRdb's copy, which holds only in-frame ones; the method was immunoSEQ multiplex PCR. V and J calls and clone size are those listed in that table; D and trimming were worked out from the DNA. The table includes 50,000 or so clones, approximately 82% detected once. To note about this clone: The antigen is unknown.

This CDR3 contains 14 residues. V dropped 8 bases and J dropped 8; count of bases not matched to a gene: 11. In germline, CDR1 is SGHDN, CDR2 FVKESK. The sort gate was single viable CD3+CD4+CD8-CD45RO+ cells for memory CD4+ T cells. Serum IgG to CMV pp150, pp28, p38 and p52 defined serostatus. The V gene is TRBV14, the J gene TRBJ1-3; the match to TRBD1 covers 8 bases. Sequencing input: memory CD4+ T cells from blood. The sequence derives from an adult in good health and CMV-seropositive. CDR3 in amino acids: CASSPGTGVDTIYF. The CDR3 DNA reads TGTGCCAGCTCCCCCGGGACAGGTGTGGACACCATATATTTT. The variable domain in full, completed from reference TRBV14 and TRBJ1-3, reads EAGVTQFPSHSVIEKGQTVTLRCDPISGHDNLYWYRRVMGKEIKFLLHFVKESKQDESGMPNNRFLAERTGGTYSTLKVQPAELEDSGVYFCASSPGTGVDTIYFGEGSWLTVV.